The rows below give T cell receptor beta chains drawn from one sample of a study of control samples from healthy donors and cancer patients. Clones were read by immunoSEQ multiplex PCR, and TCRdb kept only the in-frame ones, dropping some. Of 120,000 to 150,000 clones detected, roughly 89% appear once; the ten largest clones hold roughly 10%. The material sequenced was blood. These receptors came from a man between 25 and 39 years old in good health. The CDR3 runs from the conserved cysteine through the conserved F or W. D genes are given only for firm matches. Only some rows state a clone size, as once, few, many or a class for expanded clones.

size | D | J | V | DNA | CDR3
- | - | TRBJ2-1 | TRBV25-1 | TGTGCCAGCACCCCGAGCGGAAGGGGTGAGCAGTTCTTC | CASTPSGRGEQFF
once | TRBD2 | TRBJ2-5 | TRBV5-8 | TGTGCCAGCAGCTCGGGCGGGAGGGCCTCCGAGACCCAGTACTTC | CASSSGGRASETQYF
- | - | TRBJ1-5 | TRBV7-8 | TGTGCCAGCAGCCTTAGCGGGGACCTTGAGAGCAATCAGCCCCAGCATTTT | CASSLSGDLESNQPQHF
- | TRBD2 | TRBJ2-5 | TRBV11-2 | TGTGCCAGCAGCTTAGAACTAGCGGGAGTGGGAGAGACCCAGTACTTC | CASSLELAGVGETQYF
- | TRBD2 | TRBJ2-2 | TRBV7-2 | TGTGCCAGCAACTCGCACTGGGCTAGCGGTACCGGGGAGCTGTTTTTT | CASNSHWASGTGELFF
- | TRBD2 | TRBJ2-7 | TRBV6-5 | TGTGCCAGCAGTTATAGCGGGACCCCGGGGGAGCAGTACTTC | CASSYSGTPGEQYF
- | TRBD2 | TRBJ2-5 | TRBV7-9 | TGTGCCAGCCTGCCTAGCGGGAGTATCGAGACCCAGTACTTC | CASLPSGSIETQYF
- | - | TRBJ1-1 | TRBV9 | TGTGCCAGCAGCCCCCAGCAGGCAGGGACTGAAGCTTTCTTT | CASSPQQAGTEAFF
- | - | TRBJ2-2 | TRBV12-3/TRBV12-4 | TGTGCCAGCCGGGACGGTAACACCGGGGAGCTGTTTTTT | CASRDGNTGELFF
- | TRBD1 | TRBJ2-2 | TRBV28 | TGTGCCAGCAGTTTCTCGGACAGGGAGGCCGGGGAGCTGTTTTTT | CASSFSDREAGELFF
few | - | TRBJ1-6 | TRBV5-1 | TGCGCCAGCAGCTTGATAGGAGATAATTCACCCCTCCACTTT | CASSLIGDNSPLHF
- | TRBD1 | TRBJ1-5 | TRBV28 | TGTGCCAGCAGTCAGGACAGGGGAACTCAGCCCCAGCATTTT | CASSQDRGTQPQHF
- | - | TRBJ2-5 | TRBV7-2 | TGTGCCAGCAGCTTAGCGGGATTGGAGACCCAGTACTTC | CASSLAGLETQYF
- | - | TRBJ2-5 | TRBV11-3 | TGTGCCAGCAGCTTATTTGGCCACAGGAGGGACCAAGAGACCCAGTACTTC | CASSLFGHRRDQETQYF
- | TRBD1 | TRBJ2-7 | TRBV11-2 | TGTGCCAGCGGCTACAGGGGCCACGAGCAGTACTTC | CASGYRGHEQYF
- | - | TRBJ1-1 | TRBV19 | TGTGCCAGTAGGAGTCCTTCTCGTGGGACTGAAGCTTTCTTT | CASRSPSRGTEAFF